The next 21 T cell receptor beta chains were all read from a single sample in a study of cytomegalovirus exposure and HLA in healthy donors. Measured with immunoSEQ multiplex PCR; TCRdb has only the in-frame clones, and not every one. The table has about 180,000 clones, approximately 89% seen once. Sequenced: PBMCs. Receptor source: a man aged 18 to 29 in good health and CMV-seropositive.

V is TRBV7-2 and J is TRBJ1-6, with unresolved D. In germline, CDR1 is SGHTA, CDR2 FQGNSA. This CDR3 is 13 amino acids long. The V end lost 3 bases, the J end lost 12 bases, and 12 bases lay between the germline ends. This CDR3 reads CASSLRERRPLHF. The CDR3 coding sequence is TGTGCCAGCAGCTTGAGGGAACGACGACCCCTCCACTTT. The variable domain in full, with the rest retrieved from reference TRBV7-2 and TRBJ1-6, is GAGVSQSPSNKVTEKGKDVELRCDPISGHTALYWYRQSLGQGLEFLIYFQGNSAPDKSGLPSDRFSAERTGGSVSTLTIQRTQQEDSAVYLCASSLRERRPLHFGNGTRLTVT.

The V gene is TRBV28, the J gene TRBJ1-3, with 10 bases that match TRBD1. CDR3 length: 17 residues. Trimming removed 4 bases from V and 2 bases from J; junction bases left unmatched: 8. Germline V CDR1 and CDR2: MDHEN, SYDVKM. This chain's CDR3 is CASSSGQGVWTGNTIYF. In DNA, the CDR3 is TGTGCCAGCAGTTCCGGACAGGGGGTATGGACTGGAAACACCATATATTTT.

This clone was recorded a few times. The DNA for the CDR3 is TGTGCCAGCAGCCCCAACAGGGATAGAGGCTACACCTTC. Encoded protein: CASSPNRDRGYTF. The chain combines TRBV7-2 with TRBJ1-2; a possible D gene is TRBD1 (6 bases). Germline V lookup: CDR1 SGHTA, CDR2 FQGNSA. The CDR3 has 13 residues. The V gene lost 5 bases and the J gene lost 8 bases, with 15 bases spanning the gap. The whole variable domain, remainder taken from reference TRBV7-2 and TRBJ1-2, is GAGVSQSPSNKVTEKGKDVELRCDPISGHTALYWYRQSLGQGLEFLIYFQGNSAPDKSGLPSDRFSAERTGGSVSTLTIQRTQQEDSAVYLCASSPNRDRGYTFGSGTRLTVV.

CDR3 DNA sequence: TGTGCCAGCAGCCAGGAGGGCTCCTACAATGAGCAGTTCTTC. Protein sequence: CASSQEGSYNEQFF. This chain joins TRBV7-3 and TRBJ2-1, with a weak D call TRBD2 (6 bases). This CDR3 has 14 residues. The V end was cut by 5 bases, the J end by 0 bases, with 8 bases between. Germline lookup yields CDR1 SGHTA and CDR2 FQGTGA.

The rearrangement links TRBV6-5 to TRBJ2-1; 12 bases are shared with TRBD2. Germline V gene lookup returns CDR1 MNHEY and CDR2 SVGAGI. The CDR3 covers 14 residues. V lost 7 bases to trimming and J lost 4 bases; unmatched junction nucleotides: 2. CDR3: CASNGLAGYNEQFF. In DNA form, the CDR3 reads TGTGCCAGCAATGGACTAGCGGGATACAATGAGCAGTTCTTC.

J is TRBJ1-1 and V is TRBV6-6, with D perhaps matching TRBD1 (5 bases). CDR1 is MNHNY, CDR2 SVGAGI, per germline (reference sequence). The CDR3 totals 13 residues. Trimming removed 11 bases from V and 0 bases from J, with 13 bases in between. The CDR3 is CAGAGHLNTEAFF. The CDR3 bases are TGTGCCGGAGCAGGGCACTTGAACACTGAAGCTTTCTTT.

This chain links TRBV4-1 with TRBJ2-3; D unresolved. With 0 bases removed from V and 0 bases from J, the gap between germline ends came to 10 bases. The CDR3 runs 16 residues. Germline CDR1 reads MGHRA; CDR2 reads YSYEKL. DNA for the CDR3: TGCGCCAGCAGCCAAGATAGCAGAATCAGCACAGATACGCAGTATTTT. Encoded protein: CASSQDSRISTDTQYF.

The chain has TRBV28 and TRBJ2-7; 8 bases align to TRBD1. Germline trimming cut 5 bases from V and 3 bases from J; bases unmatched to any gene: 6. The CDR3 is 14 residues long. Germline CDR1 reads MDHEN; CDR2 reads SYDVKM. The CDR3 loop reads CASSPYRGVYEQYF. The CDR3 DNA sequence: TGTGCCAGCAGTCCCTACAGGGGGGTCTACGAGCAGTACTTC.

The V call is TRBV5-1, the J call TRBJ2-5, with 12 bases that match TRBD1. Germline lookup yields CDR1 SGHRS and CDR2 YFSETQ. The CDR3 is made up of 17 amino acids. V shed 3 bases, J shed 5 bases, and the junction held 11 bases outside the gene matches. Here the CDR3 reads CASSYTGQGAGDETQYF. CDR3 DNA sequence: TGCGCCAGCAGCTACACGGGACAGGGGGCTGGTGATGAGACCCAGTACTTC. The whole variable domain, remainder taken from reference TRBV5-1 and TRBJ2-5, is KAGVTQTPRYLIKTRGQQVTLSCSPISGHRSVSWYQQTPGQGLQFLFEYFSETQRNKGNFPGRFSGRQFSNSRSEMNVSTLELGDSALYLCASSYTGQGAGDETQYFGPGTRLLVL.

This chain links TRBV5-4 with TRBJ1-1; D not certain. In germline, CDR1 is SGHNT, CDR2 YYREEE (reference sequence). CDR3 length: 13 amino acids. Trimming stripped 4 bases from V and 10 bases from J, with 17 bases between. CDR3 loop: CASSAGGAGRAFF. Here the CDR3 DNA reads TGTGCCAGCAGCGCGGGAGGCGCGGGCAGAGCTTTCTTT.

The rearrangement joins TRBV7-3 to TRBJ1-2; 7 nucleotides match TRBD1. Trimming cost V 5 bases and J 8 bases; bases outside gene matches: 8. This CDR3 contains 13 residues. Germline CDR1 SGHTA, CDR2 FQGTGA. This CDR3 reads CASSVQGGEGYTF. Here the CDR3 DNA reads TGTGCCAGCAGCGTGCAGGGGGGTGAAGGCTACACCTTC.

The chain recombines TRBV2 with TRBJ2-5; perhaps TRBD1 as D (5 bases). Germline CDR1 reads SNHLY; CDR2 reads FYNNEI. V was trimmed by 8 bases and J by 0 bases, leaving 7 bases between them. This CDR3 has 12 amino acids. In DNA, the CDR3 is TGTGCCAGCCGCAGGGACCAAGAGACCCAGTACTTC. Protein product: CASRRDQETQYF. Full variable domain (outside the CDR3, taken from reference TRBV2 and TRBJ2-5): EPEVTQTPSHQVTQMGQEVILRCVPISNHLYFYWYRQILGQKVEFLVSFYNNEISEKSEIFDDQFSVERPDGSNFTLKIRSTKLEDSAMYFCASRRDQETQYFGPGTRLLVL.

This clone came up once. This sequence joins TRBV28 and TRBJ2-7; 7 bases align to TRBD2. V lost 5 bases, J lost 5 bases, and 9 bases stayed unmatched. In germline, CDR1 is MDHEN, CDR2 SYDVKM. This CDR3 region has 14 residues. As DNA, the CDR3 is TGTGCCAGCAGTCCCGCGGGAGTGGGTCACGAGCAGTACTTC. As protein: CASSPAGVGHEQYF.

The CDR3 DNA is TGTGCCAGCGTCCAGGGGGCAATGAACACTGAAGCTTTCTTT. Amino acid sequence: CASVQGAMNTEAFF. The chain links TRBV6-5 to TRBJ1-1; TRBD1 agrees at 8 bases. This CDR3 is 14 amino acids long. With V trimmed by 8 bases and J by 0 bases, 5 bases remained unmatched. Germline V gives CDR1 MNHEY, CDR2 SVGAGI.

This clone has a handful of counts. The V and J genes are TRBV2 and TRBJ1-2; D not resolved. The germline V gene encodes CDR1 SNHLY and CDR2 FYNNEI. This CDR3 spans 12 amino acids. The V end was cut by 3 bases, the J end by 2 bases, with 4 bases between. The CDR3 region has the DNA TGTGCCAGCAGTGATATCAACTATGGCTACACCTTC. This codes for CASSDINYGYTF.

The rearrangement uses TRBV7-9 and TRBJ2-1; 8 positions match TRBD2. CDR1 and CDR2 (germline): SEHNR, FQNEAQ (reference sequence). V shed 4 bases and J 7 bases; nucleotides not matched to a gene: 15. CDR3 length: 17 residues. Written as DNA, the CDR3 is TGTGCCAGCAGCTCCCCATCCCAGCGGGGGAGGCGTAATGAGCAGTTCTTC. Encoded protein: CASSSPSQRGRRNEQFF.

In its sample, this clone was seen once. Here the CDR3 reads CASSLGSEAFF. CDR3 nucleotide sequence: TGTGCCAGCAGCCTGGGGAGTGAAGCTTTCTTT. This chain uses TRBV4-2 with TRBJ1-1, with D unclear. Germline assignment: CDR1 LGHNA and CDR2 YNFKEQ. CDR3 length: 11 amino acids. The V end lost 4 bases, the J end lost 7 bases, and 7 bases lay between the germline ends.

This clone was seen once. CDR3 nucleotides: TGTGCCAGCAATGGGAACACAGGGGGCAACTATGGCTACACCTTC. Its translation is CASNGNTGGNYGYTF. The chain has TRBV6-8 and TRBJ1-2; 9 bases are a match to TRBD1. Germline lookup yields CDR1 MNHGY and CDR2 SAAAGT. The CDR3 totals 15 residues. The J segment lost 2 bases and the V segment lost 7 bases, leaving 8 bases of the junction unmatched.

The chain has TRBV29-1 and TRBJ2-2; the D gene is possibly TRBD2 (6 bases). CDR1 is SQVTM, CDR2 ANQGSEA, per germline. The CDR3 consists of 16 residues. Trimming stripped 0 bases from V and 0 bases from J, with 11 bases between. The CDR3 protein is CSVEEAGTANTGELFF. The CDR3 DNA follows: TGCAGCGTTGAAGAGGCGGGAACGGCGAACACCGGGGAGCTGTTTTTT.

The V gene is TRBV19, the J gene TRBJ1-2, with D possibly matching TRBD1 (5 bases). The CDR3 has 17 amino acids. CDR1 and CDR2 (germline): LNHDA, SQIVND (reference sequence). V dropped 5 bases and J dropped 0 bases, with 19 bases sitting between them. The CDR3 DNA follows: TGTGCCAGTAGTTCCATCGAGGGACGGGAGGCTAACTATGGCTACACCTTC. This encodes CASSSIEGREANYGYTF.

The chain has TRBV5-1 and TRBJ2-7; 9 bases are shared with TRBD1. There are 17 residues in the CDR3. Germline V gene data show CDR1 as SGHRS and CDR2 as YFSETQ. Unmatched junction bases numbered 10, after V lost 2 bases and J lost 1 base. The CDR3 here is CASSLSWDRDVSYEQYF. The CDR3 DNA follows: TGCGCCAGCAGCTTATCGTGGGACAGGGATGTTTCCTACGAGCAGTACTTC.